Each of the 16 T cell receptor beta chains below was sequenced from the same sample in a study of Japanese encephalitis immunity and Zika vaccine responses. PBMCs were CFSE-labeled and cultured for 5 to 7 days with peptide pools at approximately 0.99 ug/mL each. Live CD56-CD19-CD16-CD3+CD4+ cells with low CFSE were sorted unfixed as proliferating CD4 T cells. TCRdb re-analysed the 5' RACE reads in MiXCR, keeping a single row per CDR3 protein. The sample contains 400 to 500 distinct CDR3 sequences, around 7.5% of which appear only once. Material: antigen-activated CD4+ T cells from blood, cultured, obtained during a Zika inactivated vaccine study. The receptors originated from an adult man who received an inactivated Zika virus vaccine.

A few counts support this clonotype. The chain is built from TRBV5-1 and TRBJ2-2, with D perhaps given as TRBD1 or TRBD2 (6 bases each). CDR3 length equals 16 residues. Trimming pared 5 bases from V and 4 bases from J, leaving 18 bases between. CDR1 and CDR2 (germline): SGHRS, YFSETQ. CDR3 amino acids: CASSSLGGRGTGELFF. The CDR3 bases are TGCGCCAGCAGTTCCCTAGGGGGGCGTGGCACCGGGGAGCTGTTTTTT.

This clonotype counts as hyperexpanded. The V and J genes are TRBV4-3 and TRBJ1-1; TRBD1 matches at 7 bases. The germline CDR1 and CDR2 sequences are LGHNA and YSLEER. This CDR3 comprises 15 residues. V was pared by 3 bases and J by 5 bases, with 9 bases of the junction left unmatched. The CDR3 spells CASSHVDREGTEAFF. CDR3 bases: TGCGCCAGCAGCCATGTCGACAGGGAAGGGACTGAAGCTTTCTTT.

Sample share makes this clonotype medium-sized. V is TRBV24-1 and J is TRBJ2-1; D unresolved. This CDR3 has 16 residues. V shed 1 base and J shed 0 bases, with 9 bases lying between them. Germline V gene data show CDR1 as KGHDR and CDR2 as SFDVKD. CDR3 region: CATSDFTRSSYNEQFF. The CDR3 coding sequence is TGTGCCACCAGTGATTTTACACGGAGCTCCTACAATGAGCAGTTCTTC.

This clonotype showed up many times. The chain couples TRBV25-1 to TRBJ1-2; no clear D. V lost 8 bases and J 2 bases, leaving 18 bases between the germline ends. CDR1 MGHDK and CDR2 SYGVNS come from the germline V gene. The CDR3 is made up of 15 amino acids. The CDR3 region is CASSKAGPPNYGYTF. The CDR3 DNA reads as TGTGCCAGCTCGAAAGCTGGGCCGCCCAACTATGGCTACACCTTC.

By share of the sample, this clonotype is large (0.1 to 1%). The V and J genes are TRBV2 and TRBJ1-4; possible D gene TRBD1, 6 bases. Trimming left V 6 bases short and J 3 bases short, with 14 bases between. CDR1 is SNHLY and CDR2 is FYNNEI in the germline V gene. The CDR3 contains 15 residues. This CDR3 is CASSRGGAANEKLFF. For the CDR3, the DNA is TGTGCCAGCAGCCGGGGGGGGGCAGCTAATGAAAAACTGTTTTTT.

In this sample, this clonotype is medium-sized. The chain couples TRBV6-6 to TRBJ2-6; the D is unclear. This CDR3 comprises 16 residues. The ends were cut back, 2 bases at V and 0 bases at J, with 8 bases in the middle. The V gene's germline CDR1 is MNHNY and CDR2 SVGAGI (reference sequence). The CDR3 reads CASSYVVGSGANVLTF. The CDR3 region has the DNA TGTGCCAGCAGTTACGTCGTGGGCTCTGGGGCCAACGTCCTGACTTTC.

Judged by abundance, this clonotype is large (0.1 to 1%). The rearrangement joins TRBV4-1 to TRBJ2-7; D may correspond to TRBD1 or TRBD2 (5 bases each). This CDR3 has 15 amino acids. V lost 1 base, J lost 4 bases, and 14 bases lay in between. Germline loops: CDR1 MGHRA, CDR2 YSYEKL. The CDR3 DNA reads TGCGCCAGCAGCCAAGGGGACGGGGCCCCTTACGAGCAGTACTTC. Its translation: CASSQGDGAPYEQYF.

By sample share, this clonotype is large. This rearrangement joins TRBV4-3 to TRBJ1-2; tentatively, D is TRBD1 (6 bases). Germline CDR1 is LGHNA and CDR2 is YSLEER. This CDR3 region has 14 residues. V lost 4 bases, J lost 7 bases, and 16 bases lay in between. CDR3: CASSLSVQGRGYTF. CDR3 in DNA: TGCGCCAGCAGCCTAAGTGTACAGGGACGTGGCTACACCTTC.

By sample fraction, this clonotype is medium-sized (0.01 to 0.1%). This chain uses TRBV6-2 or TRBV6-3 with TRBJ2-7; the match to TRBD1 covers 7 bases. The CDR3 is 16 amino acids. V dropped 5 bases and J dropped 0; count of bases not matched to a gene: 10. The V gene's germline CDR1 is MNHEY and CDR2 SVGEGT. CDR3 amino acids: CASSPTTGLSSYEQYV. The CDR3 DNA sequence: TGTGCCAGCAGTCCGACGACAGGGCTAAGCTCCTACGAGCAGTACGTC.

This clonotype is medium-sized in the sample. V is TRBV4-3 and J is TRBJ2-2; a possible D gene is TRBD2 (7 bases). V lost 0 bases to trimming and J lost 7 bases, with 12 bases between them. This CDR3 comprises 15 residues. Germline CDR1 and CDR2: LGHNA and YSLEER. Here the CDR3 reads CASSQEGQRGGELFF. CDR3 in DNA: TGCGCCAGCAGCCAAGAAGGACAGCGGGGCGGGGAGCTGTTTTTT.

This clonotype rates as medium-sized. The genes are TRBV24-1 and TRBJ2-6; D is unclear. Germline V gene data show CDR1 as KGHDR and CDR2 as SFDVKD. This CDR3 has 13 residues. Trimming pared 10 bases from V and 0 bases from J, leaving 6 bases between. CDR3 region: CATSGSGANVLTF. In DNA, the CDR3 is TGTGCCACTTCGGGCTCTGGGGCCAACGTCCTGACTTTC.

This clonotype is classed as medium-sized. The V and J genes are TRBV7-4 and TRBJ1-4, with 7 bases identical to TRBD1. CDR3 length equals 19 residues. The V gene's germline CDR1 is SGHVT and CDR2 SQSDAQ. V shed 1 base, J shed 0 bases, and the junction held 11 bases outside the gene matches. The CDR3 DNA follows: TGTGCCAGCAGCTTAGTGGAAGGACAGGCGATTGCAACTAATGAAAAACTGTTTTTT. Amino acid sequence: CASSLVEGQAIATNEKLFF.

By sample fraction, this clonotype is large. This chain links TRBV7-2 with TRBJ2-7; possible D gene TRBD2, 5 bases. The germline CDR1 and CDR2 sequences are SGHTA and FQGNSA. The CDR3 has 18 amino acids. The ends were cut back, 6 bases at V and 0 bases at J, with 24 bases in the middle. CDR3: CASSLLWRSGSSSYEQYV. The DNA for the CDR3 is TGTGCCAGCAGTCTTCTGTGGCGGAGCGGCAGTAGCTCCTACGAGCAGTACGTC.

This clonotype is hyperexpanded. The rearrangement joins TRBV5-1 to TRBJ2-1; 9 bases match TRBD2. Germline V CDR1 and CDR2: SGHRS, YFSETQ. This CDR3 is built from 14 residues. The V and J ends lost 3 bases and 7 bases, in that order; junction bases with no gene match: 5. The CDR3 spells CASSSASGVNEQFF. In DNA, the CDR3 is TGCGCCAGCAGCTCGGCTAGCGGGGTAAATGAGCAGTTCTTC.

This clonotype is categorized as large. This rearrangement joins TRBV4-3 to TRBJ2-1; a possible D gene is TRBD2 (5 bases). The germline V gene encodes CDR1 LGHNA and CDR2 YSLEER. The CDR3 has 14 amino acids. V gave up 1 base and J gave up 9 bases, with 13 bases separating them. The DNA for the CDR3 is TGCGCCAGCAGCCAAGCATCACTAGTCACTGAGCAGTTCTTC. This gives the protein CASSQASLVTEQFF.

This clonotype qualifies as large (0.1 to 1%). This chain connects TRBV5-1 to TRBJ2-1, with D hard to call. The V gene lost 3 bases and the J gene lost 8 bases, with 12 bases spanning the gap. This CDR3 has 13 residues. The germline gives CDR1 SGHRS, CDR2 YFSETQ. CDR3 nucleotide sequence: TGCGCCAGCAGCTGGCAAGGATCGGATGAGCAGTTCTTC. Translated, it gives CASSWQGSDEQFF.